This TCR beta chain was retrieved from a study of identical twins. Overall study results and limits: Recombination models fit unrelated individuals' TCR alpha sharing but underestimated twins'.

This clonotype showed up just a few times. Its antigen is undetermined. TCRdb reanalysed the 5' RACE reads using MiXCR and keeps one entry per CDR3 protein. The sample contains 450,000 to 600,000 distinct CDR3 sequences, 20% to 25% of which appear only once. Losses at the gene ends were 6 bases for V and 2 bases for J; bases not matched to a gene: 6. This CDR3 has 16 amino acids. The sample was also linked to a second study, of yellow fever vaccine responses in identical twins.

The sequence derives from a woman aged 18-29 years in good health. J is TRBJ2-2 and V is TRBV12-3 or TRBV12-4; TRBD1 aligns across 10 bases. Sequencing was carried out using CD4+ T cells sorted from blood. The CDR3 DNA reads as TGTGCCAGCAGCCTGGGACAGGGGCGTAACACCGGGGAGCTGTTTTTT. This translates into CASSLGQGRNTGELFF.